The T cell receptor (beta chain) described here comes from a study of Graves' ophthalmopathy and Graves' hyperthyroidism. V shed 2 bases and J shed 4 bases, with 20 bases lying between them. The CDR3 contains 17 residues. Amplification from RNA transcripts yielded the TCR beta CDR3 regions. The authors performed first-round RT-PCR with HTBI primers and then a second-round multiplex PCR. Each CDR3 protein gets one entry after TCRdb re-called the multiplex PCR reads with MiXCR. The sample consists of 680,000 or so distinct CDR3 sequences, 22% of them appearing once. The chain recombines TRBV12-3 or TRBV12-4 with TRBJ1-1, with D tentatively TRBD1 (5 bases). What was sequenced was peripheral blood. The TCR comes from a woman aged 18 to 35 with stable Graves' hyperthyroidism. Some clones in this sample may be carry-over from other donors' samples. CDR3 in DNA: TGTGCCAGCAGTTTAATCGCTGGGACGCCGAGGGGCACTGAAGCTTTCTTT. Residues: CASSLIAGTPRGTEAFF.